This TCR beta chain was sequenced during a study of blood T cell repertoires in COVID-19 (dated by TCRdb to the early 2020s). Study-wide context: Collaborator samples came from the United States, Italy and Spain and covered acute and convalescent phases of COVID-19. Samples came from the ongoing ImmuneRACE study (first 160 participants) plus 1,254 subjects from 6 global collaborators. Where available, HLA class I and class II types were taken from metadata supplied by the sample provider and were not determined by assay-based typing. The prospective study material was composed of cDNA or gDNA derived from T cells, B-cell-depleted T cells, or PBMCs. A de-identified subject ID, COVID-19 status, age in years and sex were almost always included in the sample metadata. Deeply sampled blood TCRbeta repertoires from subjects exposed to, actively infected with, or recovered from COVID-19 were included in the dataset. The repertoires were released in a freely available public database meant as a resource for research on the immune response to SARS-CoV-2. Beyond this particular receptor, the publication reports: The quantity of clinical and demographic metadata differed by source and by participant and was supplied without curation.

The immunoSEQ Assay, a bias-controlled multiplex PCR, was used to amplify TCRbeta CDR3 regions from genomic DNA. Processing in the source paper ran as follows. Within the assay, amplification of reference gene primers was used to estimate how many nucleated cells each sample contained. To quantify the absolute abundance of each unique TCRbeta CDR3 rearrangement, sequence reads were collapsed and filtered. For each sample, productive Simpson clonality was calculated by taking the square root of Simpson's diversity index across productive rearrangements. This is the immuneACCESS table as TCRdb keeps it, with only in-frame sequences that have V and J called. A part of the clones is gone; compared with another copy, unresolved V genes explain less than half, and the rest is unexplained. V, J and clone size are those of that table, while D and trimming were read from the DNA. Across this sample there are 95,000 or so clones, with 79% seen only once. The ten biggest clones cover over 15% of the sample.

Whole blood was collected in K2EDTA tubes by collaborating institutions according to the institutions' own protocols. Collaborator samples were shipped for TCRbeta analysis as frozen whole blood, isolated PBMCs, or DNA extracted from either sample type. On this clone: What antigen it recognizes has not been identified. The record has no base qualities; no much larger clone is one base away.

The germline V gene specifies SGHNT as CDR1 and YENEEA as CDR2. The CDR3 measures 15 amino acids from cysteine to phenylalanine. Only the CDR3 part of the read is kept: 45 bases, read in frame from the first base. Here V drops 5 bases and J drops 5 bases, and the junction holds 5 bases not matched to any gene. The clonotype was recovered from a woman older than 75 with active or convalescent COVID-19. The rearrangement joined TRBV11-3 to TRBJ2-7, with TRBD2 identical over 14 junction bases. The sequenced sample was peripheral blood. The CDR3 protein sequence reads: CASSKGLAGGDEQYF. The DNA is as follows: TGTGCCAGCAGCAAAGGACTAGCGGGAGGTGACGAGCAGTACTTC.